The clone carrying this T cell receptor beta chain was recorded only once. No antigen is known for it. The data were taken from a study of T cell responses to AZD1222 COVID-19 vaccine. Study-wide points: There were mostly white British donors and more females than males, and clonal diversity was possibly underestimated. Of spike-specific TCRs, nearly half reportedly target regions left unmutated in variants. No repertoire was sampled before or during the peak T cell response, only after it.

V lost 3 bases, J lost 1 base, and 3 bases stayed unmatched. The CDR3 is 14 amino acids. Germline V lookup: CDR1 SQVTM, CDR2 ANQGSEA. Some clones are missing from TCRdb's copy, which holds only in-frame ones; the method was immunoSEQ multiplex PCR. The sample has 130,000 to 150,000 clones; approximately 90% are singletons. The rearrangement links TRBV29-1 to TRBJ1-1, with TRBD1 matching over 9 bases. This material consisted of peripheral blood, taken on day 0 of MenACWY control vaccination. This receptor was obtained from an adult in good health. CDR3: CSVDLGQGNTEAFF. CDR3 DNA sequence: TGCAGCGTTGACTTGGGACAGGGGAACACTGAAGCTTTCTTT.